This T cell receptor (beta chain) originates from a study of blood T cell repertoires in COVID-19. V trimming: 4 bases; J trimming: 1 base; junction bases outside the gene matches: 10. CDR1 and CDR2 from the germline V gene are LNHDA and SQIVND (reference sequence). CDR3 size: 17 residues. Sequencing used immunoSEQ multiplex PCR; TCRdb keeps in-frame clones, though not all of them. The sample yields under 80,000 clones, about 82% seen once. The sequence was obtained from a human donor in a cohort sampled during active COVID-19. The chain carries TRBV19 and TRBJ2-4; 7 nucleotides align to TRBD1. What was sequenced was peripheral blood. In nucleotides, the CDR3 is TGTGCCAGTAGTACTCTAGGGGGCTTAGGGGCCAAAAACATTCAGTACTTC. It translates to CASSTLGGLGAKNIQYF.